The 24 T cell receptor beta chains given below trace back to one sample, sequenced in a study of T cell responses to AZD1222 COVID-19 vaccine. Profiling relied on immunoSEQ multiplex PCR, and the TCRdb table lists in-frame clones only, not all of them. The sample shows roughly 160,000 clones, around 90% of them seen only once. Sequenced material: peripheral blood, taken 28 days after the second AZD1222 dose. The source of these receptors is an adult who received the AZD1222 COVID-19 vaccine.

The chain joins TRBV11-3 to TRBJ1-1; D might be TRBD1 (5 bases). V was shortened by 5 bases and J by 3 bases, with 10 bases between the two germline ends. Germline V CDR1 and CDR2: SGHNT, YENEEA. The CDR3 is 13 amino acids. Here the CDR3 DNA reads TGTGCCAGCAGCGACCGAGGGGACACTGAAGCTTTCTTT. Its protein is CASSDRGDTEAFF.

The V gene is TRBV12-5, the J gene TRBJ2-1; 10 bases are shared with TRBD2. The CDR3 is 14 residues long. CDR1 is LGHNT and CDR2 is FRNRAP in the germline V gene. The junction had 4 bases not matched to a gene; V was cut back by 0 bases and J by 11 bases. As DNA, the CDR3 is TGTGCTAGTGGTTTGGTAGAAGCGGGGGGGAAGCAGTTCTTC. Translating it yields CASGLVEAGGKQFF.

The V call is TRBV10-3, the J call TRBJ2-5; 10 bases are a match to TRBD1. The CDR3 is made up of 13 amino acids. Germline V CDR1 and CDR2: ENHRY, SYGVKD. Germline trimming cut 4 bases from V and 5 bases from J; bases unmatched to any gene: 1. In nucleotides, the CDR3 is TGTGCCATCAGTGCGGGACAGGGGGAGACCCAGTACTTC. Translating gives CAISAGQGETQYF.

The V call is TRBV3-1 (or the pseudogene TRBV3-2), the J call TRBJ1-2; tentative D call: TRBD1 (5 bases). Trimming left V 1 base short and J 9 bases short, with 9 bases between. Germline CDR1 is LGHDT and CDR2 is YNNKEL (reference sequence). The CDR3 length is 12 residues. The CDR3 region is CASSQVDSSYTF. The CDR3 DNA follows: TGTGCCAGCAGCCAAGTAGACAGCAGCTACACCTTC.

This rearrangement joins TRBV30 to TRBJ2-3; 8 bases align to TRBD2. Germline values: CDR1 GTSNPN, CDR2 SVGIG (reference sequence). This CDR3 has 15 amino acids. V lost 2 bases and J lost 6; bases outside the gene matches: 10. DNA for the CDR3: TGTGCCTGGAGTCCGGGACTAGTTCCCCCTGATACGCAGTATTTT. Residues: CAWSPGLVPPDTQYF. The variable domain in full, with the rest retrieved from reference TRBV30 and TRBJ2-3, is SQTIHQWPATLVQPVGSPLSLECTVEGTSNPNLYWYRQAAGRGLQLLFYSVGIGQISSEVPQNLSASRPQDRQFILSSKKLLLSDSGFYLCAWSPGLVPPDTQYFGPGTRLTVL.

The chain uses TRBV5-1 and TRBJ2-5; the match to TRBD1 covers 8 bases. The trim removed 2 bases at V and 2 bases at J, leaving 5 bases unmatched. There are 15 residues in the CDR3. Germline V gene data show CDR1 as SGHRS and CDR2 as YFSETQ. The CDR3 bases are TGCGCCAGCAGCTTAGGGGACAGGCCTCAAGAGACCCAGTACTTC. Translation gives CASSLGDRPQETQYF.

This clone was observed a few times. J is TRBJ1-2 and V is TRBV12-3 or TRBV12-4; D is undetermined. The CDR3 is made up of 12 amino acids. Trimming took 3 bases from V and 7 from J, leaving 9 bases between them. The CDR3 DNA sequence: TGTGCCAGCAGTTTTAGTTTCGCTGGCTACACCTTC. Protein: CASSFSFAGYTF.

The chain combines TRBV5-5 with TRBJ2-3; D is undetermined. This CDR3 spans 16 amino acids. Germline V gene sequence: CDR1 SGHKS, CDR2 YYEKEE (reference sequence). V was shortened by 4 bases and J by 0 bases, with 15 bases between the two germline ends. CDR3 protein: CASSLPNDLSTDTQYF. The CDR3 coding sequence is TGTGCCAGCAGCCTTCCAAACGACCTCAGCACAGATACGCAGTATTTT. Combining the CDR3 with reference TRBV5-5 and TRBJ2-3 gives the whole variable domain DAGVTQSPTHLIKTRGQQVTLRCSPISGHKSVSWYQQVLGQGPQFIFQYYEKEERGRGNFPDRFSARQFPNYSSELNVNALLLGDSALYLCASSLPNDLSTDTQYFGPGTRLTVL.

The DNA of the CDR3 is TGTGCCAGCAGGGAGACAGGGGTTAATTCACCCCTCCACTTT. This codes for CASRETGVNSPLHF. The V and J genes are TRBV2 and TRBJ1-6; 8 positions match TRBD1. This CDR3 is built from 14 residues. The V gene's germline CDR1 is SNHLY and CDR2 FYNNEI. V dropped 6 bases and J dropped 6; count of bases not matched to a gene: 4.

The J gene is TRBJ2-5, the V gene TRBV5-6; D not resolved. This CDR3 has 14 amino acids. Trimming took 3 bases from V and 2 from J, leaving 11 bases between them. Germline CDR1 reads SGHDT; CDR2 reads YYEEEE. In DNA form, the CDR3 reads TGTGCCAGCAGCTCCCAGGCTGGTCAAGAGACCCAGTACTTC. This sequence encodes CASSSQAGQETQYF.

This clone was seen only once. The CDR3 is CASSPGHTEAFF. The CDR3 DNA is TGTGCCAGCAGCCCGGGTCACACTGAAGCTTTCTTT. The chain uses TRBV9 and TRBJ1-1; D remains unclear. This CDR3 comprises 12 residues. Trimming stripped 4 bases from V and 3 bases from J, with 7 bases between. The germline CDR1 and CDR2 sequences are SGDLS and YYNGEE.

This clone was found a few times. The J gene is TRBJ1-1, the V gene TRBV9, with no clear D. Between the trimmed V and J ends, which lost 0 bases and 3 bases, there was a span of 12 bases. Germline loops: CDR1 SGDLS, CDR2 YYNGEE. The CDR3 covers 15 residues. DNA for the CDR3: TGTGCCAGCAGCGTAGATCACTTAGCGGACACTGAAGCTTTCTTT. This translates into CASSVDHLADTEAFF. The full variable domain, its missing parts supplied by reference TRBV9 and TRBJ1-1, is DSGVTQTPKHLITATGQRVTLRCSPRSGDLSVYWYQQSLDQGLQFLIQYYNGEERAKGNILERFSAQQFPDLHSELNLSSLELGDSALYFCASSVDHLADTEAFFGQGTRLTVV.

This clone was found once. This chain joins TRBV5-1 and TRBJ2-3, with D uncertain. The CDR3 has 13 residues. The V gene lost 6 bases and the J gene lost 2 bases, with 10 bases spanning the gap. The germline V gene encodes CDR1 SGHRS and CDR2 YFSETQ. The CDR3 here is CASTSSNTDTQYF. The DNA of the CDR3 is TGCGCCAGCACATCATCAAACACAGATACGCAGTATTTT. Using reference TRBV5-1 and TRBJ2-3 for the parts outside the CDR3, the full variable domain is KAGVTQTPRYLIKTRGQQVTLSCSPISGHRSVSWYQQTPGQGLQFLFEYFSETQRNKGNFPGRFSGRQFSNSRSEMNVSTLELGDSALYLCASTSSNTDTQYFGPGTRLTVL.

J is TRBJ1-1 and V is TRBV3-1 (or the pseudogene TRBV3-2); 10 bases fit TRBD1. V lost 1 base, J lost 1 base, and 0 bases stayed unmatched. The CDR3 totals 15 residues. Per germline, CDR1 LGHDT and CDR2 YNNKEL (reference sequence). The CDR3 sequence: CASSQGTGGNTEAFF. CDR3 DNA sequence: TGTGCCAGCAGCCAAGGGACAGGGGGGAACACTGAAGCTTTCTTT.

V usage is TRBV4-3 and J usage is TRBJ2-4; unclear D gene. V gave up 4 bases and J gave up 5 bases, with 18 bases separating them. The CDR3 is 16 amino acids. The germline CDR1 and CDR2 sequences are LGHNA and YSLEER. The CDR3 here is CASSLAPAETQNIQYF. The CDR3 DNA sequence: TGCGCCAGCAGCCTCGCCCCGGCGGAAACCCAAAACATTCAGTACTTC.

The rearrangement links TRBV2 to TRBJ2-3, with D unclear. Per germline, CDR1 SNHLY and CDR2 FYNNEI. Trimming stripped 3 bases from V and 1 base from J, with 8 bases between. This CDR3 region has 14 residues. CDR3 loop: CASSENGRTDTQYF. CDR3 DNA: TGTGCCAGCAGTGAGAACGGACGCACAGATACGCAGTATTTT.

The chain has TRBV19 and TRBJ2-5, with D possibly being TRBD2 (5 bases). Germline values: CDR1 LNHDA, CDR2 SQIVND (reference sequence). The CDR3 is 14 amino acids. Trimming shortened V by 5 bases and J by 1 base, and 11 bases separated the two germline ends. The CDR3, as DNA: TGTGCCAGTAGTCTACTAGGAATCCAAGAGACCCAGTACTTC. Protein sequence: CASSLLGIQETQYF.

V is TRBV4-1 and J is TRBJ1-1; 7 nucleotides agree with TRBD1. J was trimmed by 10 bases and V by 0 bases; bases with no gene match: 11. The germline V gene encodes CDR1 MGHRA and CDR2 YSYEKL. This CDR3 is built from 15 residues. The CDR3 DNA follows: TGCGCCAGCAGCCAAGAGGGTAAAGGGGGCGGAATAGCTTTCTTT. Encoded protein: CASSQEGKGGGIAFF.

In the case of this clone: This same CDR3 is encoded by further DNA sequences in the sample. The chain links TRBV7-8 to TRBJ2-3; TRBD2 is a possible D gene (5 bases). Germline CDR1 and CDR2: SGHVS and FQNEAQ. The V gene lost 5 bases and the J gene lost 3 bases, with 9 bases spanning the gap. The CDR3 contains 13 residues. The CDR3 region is CASSLGGTDTQYF. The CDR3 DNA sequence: TGTGCCAGCAGCCTCGGCGGGACAGATACGCAGTATTTT.

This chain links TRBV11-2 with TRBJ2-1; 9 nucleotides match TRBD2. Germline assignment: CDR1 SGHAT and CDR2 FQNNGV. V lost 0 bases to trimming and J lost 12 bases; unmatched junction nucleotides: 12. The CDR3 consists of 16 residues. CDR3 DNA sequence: TGTGCCAGCAGCTTAGAGTTGGCGGGGGGGCCTCCGTGGCAGTTCTTC. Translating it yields CASSLELAGGPPWQFF.

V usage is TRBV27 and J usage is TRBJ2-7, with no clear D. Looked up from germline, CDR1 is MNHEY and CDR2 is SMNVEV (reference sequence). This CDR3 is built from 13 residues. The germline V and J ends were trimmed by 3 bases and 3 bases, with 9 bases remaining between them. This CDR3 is CASSFGQYYEQYF. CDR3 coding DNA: TGTGCCAGCAGTTTCGGGCAGTACTACGAGCAGTACTTC.

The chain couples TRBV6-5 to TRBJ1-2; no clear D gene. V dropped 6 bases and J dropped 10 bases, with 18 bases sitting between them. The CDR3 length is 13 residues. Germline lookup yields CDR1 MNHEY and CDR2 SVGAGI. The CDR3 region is CASRPVLGFDYTF. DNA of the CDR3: TGTGCCAGCAGACCAGTGCTGGGATTTGACTACACCTTC.

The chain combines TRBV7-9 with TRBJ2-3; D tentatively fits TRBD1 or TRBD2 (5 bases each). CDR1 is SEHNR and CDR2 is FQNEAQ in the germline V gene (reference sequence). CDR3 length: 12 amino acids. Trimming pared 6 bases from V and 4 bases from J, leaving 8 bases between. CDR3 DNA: TGTGCCAGCAGGGGGACGGCAGATACGCAGTATTTT. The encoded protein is CASRGTADTQYF.

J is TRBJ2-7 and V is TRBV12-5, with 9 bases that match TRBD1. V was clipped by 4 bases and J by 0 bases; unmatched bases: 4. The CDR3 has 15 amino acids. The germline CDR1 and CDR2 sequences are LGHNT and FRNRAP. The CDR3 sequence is CASGSGQGSSYEQYF. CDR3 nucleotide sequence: TGTGCTAGTGGTTCTGGACAGGGGAGCTCCTACGAGCAGTACTTC.